The rows below give T cell receptor beta chains drawn from one sample of a study of response to subunit inactivated influenza vaccine. Each CDR3 protein is one row after TCRdb ran MiXCR on the RT-PCR reads. This sample carries about 700,000 distinct CDR3 sequences, 11% to 15% of them seen once, and the ten largest clones take approximately 7.6%. This material consisted of PBMCs from blood, taken around two weeks before vaccination. These receptors originate from a man over 45 who received an inactivated influenza vaccine. The CDR3 runs from the conserved cysteine through the conserved F or W. A D gene is named only where the DNA matches it firmly. A row's size may be missing; if present it is once, few, many or a size class.

TRBJ2-1 - - TRBV7-9 CASSLGLRSYNEQFF TGTGCCAGCAGCTTAGGTCTCAGGTCCTACAATGAGCAGTTCTTC
TRBJ2-5 - - TRBV5-1 CASSFFPSQGEETQYF TGCGCCAGCAGCTTCTTCCCATCCCAGGGAGAGGAGACCCAGTACTTC
TRBJ1-4 - TRBD1 TRBV2 CASSLQGVVEKLFF TGTGCCAGCAGTTTGCAGGGGGTAGTTGAAAAACTGTTTTTT
TRBJ2-7 - - TRBV4-2 CASSQERDHPAYEQYF TGTGCCAGCAGCCAAGAGAGGGACCATCCAGCCTACGAGCAGTACTTC
TRBJ2-1 - TRBD2 TRBV3-1 CASSPGLAWNEQFF TGTGCCAGCAGCCCGGGACTAGCGTGGAATGAGCAGTTCTTC
TRBJ2-1 - - TRBV30 CAWTGGTSYNEQFF TGTGCCTGGACGGGCGGGACATCCTACAATGAGCAGTTCTTC
TRBJ2-5 - - TRBV24-1 CATSVSSALETQYF TGTGCCACCAGTGTATCGAGCGCTTTGGAGACCCAGTACTTC
TRBJ2-1 - TRBD2 TRBV7-9 CASSSVAGVKNEQFF TGTGCCAGCAGCTCCGTAGCGGGAGTGAAGAATGAGCAGTTCTTC
TRBJ1-5 - TRBD1 TRBV12-3/TRBV12-4 CASSHRTGKGNQPQHF TGTGCCAGCAGCCACCGGACAGGGAAGGGCAATCAGCCCCAGCATTTT
TRBJ1-5 few TRBD1 TRBV12-3/TRBV12-4 CASSLSAGGVQPQHF TGTGCCAGCAGTTTGAGCGCAGGGGGCGTCCAGCCCCAGCATTTT
TRBJ1-1 - - TRBV5-1 CASSLVGAVNTEAFF TGCGCCAGCAGCTTGGTAGGGGCGGTGAACACTGAAGCTTTCTTT
TRBJ2-7 many - TRBV5-1 CASSSTVNEQYF TGCGCCAGCAGCTCGACAGTCAACGAGCAGTACTTC
TRBJ2-5 many - TRBV6-2/TRBV6-3 CASSSWRVQETQYF TGTGCCAGCAGTTCTTGGCGGGTTCAAGAGACCCAGTACTTC
TRBJ2-5 - - TRBV5-1 CASSLSLEETQYF TGCGCCAGCAGCTTGAGCCTAGAGGAGACCCAGTACTTC
TRBJ2-1 - - TRBV7-9 CASSLGQPEQFF TGTGCCAGCAGCTTAGGGCAGCCTGAGCAGTTCTTC
TRBJ1-3 - - TRBV15 CGVSASGNTIYF TGTGGAGTCTCGGCCTCTGGAAACACCATATATTTT
TRBJ1-1 few TRBD1 TRBV5-1 CASSQTGRGNTEAFF TGCGCCAGCAGCCAGACAGGGCGAGGGAACACTGAAGCTTTCTTT
TRBJ2-4 few - TRBV6-6 CASSYVGNIQYF TGTGCCAGCAGTTACGTAGGAAACATTCAGTACTTC
TRBJ1-1 - - TRBV30 CAWSVLEMNTEAFF TGTGCCTGGAGTGTTCTGGAGATGAACACTGAAGCTTTCTTT